The clone carrying this T cell receptor (beta chain) has more than one count but fewer than ten. Its specificity is not known. This sample is part of a study of CD8 T cells in ankylosing spondylitis. Findings and limits, study-wide: A motif in TCR beta, a set of 8 or 9 highly homologous variants, appeared characteristic of ankylosing spondylitis blood. Disease-linked clones were CD8+ and relatively rare in peripheral blood. Previously reported in reactive arthritis synovial fluid and blood were some of the motif variants. It was reported that disease-linked clones were significantly enriched in matched ankylosing spondylitis synovial fluid.

A quantitative 5'-RACE method, one with molecular barcodes, was used to make TCR beta libraries. Via MiXCR, TCRdb re-called the 5' RACE reads, giving one row per CDR3 protein. The sample lists roughly 400,000 distinct CDR3 sequences, 20% to 25% seen once, with approximately 15% in the top ten. Germline values: CDR1 MNHEY, CDR2 SVGAGI. The CDR3 runs to 14 residues. V was shortened by 0 bases and J by 5 bases, with 10 bases between the two germline ends. The chain employs TRBV6-5 and TRBJ1-1; possibly TRBD1 for D (5 bases). Sequenced input: blood, either unsorted or a sorted T cell fraction (not recorded which). This clonotype originated in a male donor with ankylosing spondylitis. CDR3 protein: CASSYSGGETEAFF. As DNA, the CDR3 is TGTGCCAGCAGTTACTCCGGGGGTGAGACTGAAGCTTTCTTT.